This TCR beta chain was retrieved from a study of identical twins. The germline CDR1 and CDR2 sequences are DFQATT and SNEGSKA (reference sequence). The CDR3 loop spans 10 amino acids. With 6 bases removed from V and 11 bases from J, the gap between germline ends came to 11 bases. This clonotype appeared a few times. Its antigen is not identified. Study-wide results and limits: Reduced insertions were recorded for abundant cord blood beta clonotypes, with no such pattern in memory repertoires. Alpha sequences out of frame and shared by twins had excess low generation probability. Excess sharing between twins was weaker in beta out-of-frame sequences.

TCRdb processed the 5' RACE reads anew with MiXCR; each CDR3 protein has one entry. The table has 500,000 to 650,000 distinct CDR3 sequences, around 7.5% seen once. These same records also appear under a second study, on yellow fever vaccine responses in identical twins. That paper states: In identical twins, vaccine T cell responses appeared partly shared and partly individual.

Specimen: PBMCs. The V call is TRBV20-1, the J call TRBJ2-1; D possibly corresponds to TRBD1 (5 bases). The sequence was obtained from a woman aged 18 to 35 in good health. This chain's CDR3 is CSARTTKQFF. As DNA, the CDR3 is TGCAGTGCGAGGACAACTAAGCAGTTCTTC.